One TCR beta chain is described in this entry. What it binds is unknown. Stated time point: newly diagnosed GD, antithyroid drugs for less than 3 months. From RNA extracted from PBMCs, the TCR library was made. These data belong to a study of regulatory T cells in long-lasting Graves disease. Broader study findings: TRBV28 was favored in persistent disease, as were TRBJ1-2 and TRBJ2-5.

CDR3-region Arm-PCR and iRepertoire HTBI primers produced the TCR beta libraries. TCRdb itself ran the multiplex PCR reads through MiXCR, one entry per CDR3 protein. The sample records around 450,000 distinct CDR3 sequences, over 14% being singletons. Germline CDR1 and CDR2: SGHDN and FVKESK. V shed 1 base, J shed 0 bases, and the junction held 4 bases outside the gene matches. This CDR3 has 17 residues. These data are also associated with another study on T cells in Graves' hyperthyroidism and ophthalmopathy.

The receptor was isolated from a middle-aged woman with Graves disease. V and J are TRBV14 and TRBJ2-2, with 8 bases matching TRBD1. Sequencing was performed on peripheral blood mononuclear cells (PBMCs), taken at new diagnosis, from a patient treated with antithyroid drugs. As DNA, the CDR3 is TGTGCCAGCAGCCAAGCGGCAGGGGGCGCGAACACCGGGGAGCTGTTTTTT. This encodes CASSQAAGGANTGELFF.